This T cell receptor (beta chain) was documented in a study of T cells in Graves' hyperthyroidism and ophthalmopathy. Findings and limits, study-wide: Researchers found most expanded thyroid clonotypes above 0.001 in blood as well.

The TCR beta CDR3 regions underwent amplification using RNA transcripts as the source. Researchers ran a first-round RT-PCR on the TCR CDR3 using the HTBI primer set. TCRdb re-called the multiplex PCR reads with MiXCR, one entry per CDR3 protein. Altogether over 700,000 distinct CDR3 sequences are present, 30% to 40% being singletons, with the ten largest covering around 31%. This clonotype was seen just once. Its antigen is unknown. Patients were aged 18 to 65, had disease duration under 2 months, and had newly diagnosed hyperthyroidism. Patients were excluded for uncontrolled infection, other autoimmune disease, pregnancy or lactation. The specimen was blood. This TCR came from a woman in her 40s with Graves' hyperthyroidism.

CDR3: CARTGVGADQPQHF. The DNA of the CDR3 is TGTGCCAGAACAGGGGTGGGCGCGGATCAGCCCCAGCATTTT. V is TRBV10-3 and J is TRBJ1-5, with 7 positions matching TRBD1. The V gene end was trimmed by 10 bases and the J gene end by 5 bases; junction bases not matched to a gene: 11. CDR1 ENHRY and CDR2 SYGVKD come from the germline V gene. The CDR3 contains 14 residues.